The next 27 T cell receptor beta chains were all read from a single sample in a study of T cells in women clearing cervical HPV infection. Profiling relied on immunoSEQ multiplex PCR, and the TCRdb table lists in-frame clones only, not all of them. The sample yields some 21,000 clones, of which the top ten take up around 6%. The specimen was blood buffy coat. All receptors derive from a woman aged 18 to 75 with a cervical HPV16 infection that either progressed to CIN3+ or cleared (not recorded which).

A note on this clone: At one boundary the junction diverges from the germline segment, which might be a read error. Sequencing ends 3 residues short of the CDR3 end; the germline J gene provides the rest. The chain uses TRBV4-2 and TRBJ2-7; TRBD1 might be the D (6 bases). The CDR3 runs 14 residues. The germline gives CDR1 LGHNA, CDR2 YNFKEQ. CDR3 DNA (partial): TGCGCCAGCAGCCAAGGCAGGGGTTCTTACGAG. Encoded protein: CASSQGRGSYE. The CDR3, in full, reads CASSQGRGSYEQYF.

Regarding this clone: The read comes to an end 3 residues before the CDR3 does, leaving the germline J gene to fill in the end. The chain couples TRBV19 to TRBJ2-1; D is ambiguous. CDR1 LNHDA and CDR2 SQIVND come from the germline V gene (reference sequence). V lost 2 bases and J 5 bases, leaving 10 bases between the germline ends. The CDR3 length is 14 residues. CDR3 DNA (partial): TGTGCCAGTAGTATACAGGTGATCGACAATGAG. Its translation is CASSIQVIDNE. Given in full, the CDR3 is CASSIQVIDNEQFF.

In the case of this clone: Sequencing ends 3 residues short of the CDR3 end; the germline J gene provides the rest. The V and J genes are TRBV20-1 and TRBJ2-1; 10 bases line up with TRBD2. V shed 0 bases and J 2 bases; nucleotides not matched to a gene: 10. The CDR3 loop spans 18 amino acids. Germline CDR1 DFQATT, CDR2 SNEGSKA (reference sequence). CDR3 bases read: TGCAGTGCTAGAGACCTACCTAGCGGGAGTAGACCCTACAATGAG. Amino acid sequence: CSARDLPSGSRPYNE. The complete CDR3 protein is CSARDLPSGSRPYNEQFF.

Comments on this clone: The read comes to an end 3 residues before the CDR3 does, leaving the germline J gene to fill in the end. The gene calls are TRBV19 and TRBJ1-1; 7 nucleotides match TRBD1. V lost 7 bases and J lost 0; bases outside the gene matches: 17. The CDR3 is 18 residues long. Germline CDR1 LNHDA, CDR2 SQIVND (reference sequence). Here the CDR3 reads CASTPEGQSLLLNTEAFF. The DNA read from the CDR3 is TGTGCCAGTACCCCCGAGGGACAGTCGTTGTTGTTGAACACTGAA.

A remark on this clone: The CDR3 goes on 3 residues after the read ends, and that part is filled in from the germline J gene. The chain links TRBV7-9 to TRBJ2-3; no clear D. V was cut by 5 bases and J by 0 bases, with 6 bases left in between. The germline V gene encodes CDR1 SEHNR and CDR2 FQNEAQ (reference sequence). The length of the CDR3 is 13 residues. The part of the CDR3 DNA that was read is TGTGCCAGCAGCCCCCCTAGCACAGATACG. This translates into CASSPPSTDT. The CDR3 as a whole reads CASSPPSTDTQYF.

About this clone: The CDR3 is cut off 3 residues early in the read; its end comes from the germline J gene. The chain has TRBV20-1 and TRBJ2-3; 11 bases are shared with TRBD1. Germline V lookup: CDR1 DFQATT, CDR2 SNEGSKA (reference sequence). Germline trimming cut 1 base from V and 2 bases from J; bases unmatched to any gene: 5. The CDR3 spans 16 residues. CDR3 DNA (partial): TGCAGTGCTAGAGTGAGGACAGGGGGCTTCACAGATACG. It codes for CSARVRTGGFTDT. The full CDR3 reads CSARVRTGGFTDTQYF.

As to this clone: The CDR3 end falls 3 residues outside the read, so it is completed with the germline J gene. The J gene is TRBJ2-7, the V gene TRBV20-1; D ambiguous. The germline V and J ends were trimmed by 3 bases and 3 bases, with 9 bases remaining between them. The CDR3 is 12 amino acids. Looked up from germline, CDR1 is DFQATT and CDR2 is SNEGSKA (reference sequence). The CDR3 reads CSARKPGYEQYF. Incomplete CDR3 DNA: TGCAGTGCTAGGAAGCCAGGCTACGAG.

Comment on this clone: The CDR3 end falls 3 residues outside the read, so it is completed with the germline J gene. J is TRBJ1-6 and V is TRBV19; the match to TRBD1 covers 7 bases. J lost 11 bases, V lost 3 bases, and 10 bases had no gene match. CDR3 length: 15 residues. Germline values: CDR1 LNHDA, CDR2 SQIVND (reference sequence). The DNA read from the CDR3 is TGTGCCAGTAGTATCGGTGTAGGGGGCGCGGCACCC. It specifies CASSIGVGGAAP. The CDR3 in its entirety is CASSIGVGGAAPLHF.

With regard to this clone: The read ends 3 residues shy of where the CDR3 ends; the end is completed using the germline J gene. The genes are TRBV7-7 and TRBJ1-1; D remains unclear. Trimming took 5 bases from V and 5 from J, leaving 12 bases between them. The germline gives CDR1 SSHAT, CDR2 FNYEAQ (reference sequence). This CDR3 spans 13 amino acids. The part of the CDR3 DNA that was read is TGTGCCAGCAGCCCTAACAGATGGACTGAA. Translating it yields CASSPNRWTE. The full CDR3 protein is CASSPNRWTEAFF.

On this clone itself: The DNA ends 3 residues before the CDR3 does, and the rest of the CDR3 is filled in from the germline J gene. The chain uses TRBV27 and TRBJ2-5; a possible D gene is TRBD1 (5 bases). V was clipped by 5 bases and J by 1 base, with 14 bases between them. The germline V gene encodes CDR1 MNHEY and CDR2 SMNVEV (reference sequence). The CDR3 runs 15 residues. CDR3: CASSPYSDIQETQYF. The sequenced part of the CDR3 DNA is TGTGCCAGCAGTCCATATTCGGACATCCAAGAGACC.

Measured by frequency, this clone is medium-sized. The read finishes 3 residues shy of the CDR3 end, and the germline J gene is used to complete it. The chain couples TRBV14 to TRBJ2-1; 11 bases fit TRBD1. With V trimmed by 0 bases and J by 7 bases, 8 bases remained unmatched. This CDR3 is 17 amino acids long. Germline CDR1 SGHDN, CDR2 FVKESK. CDR3 region: CASSQDPGQGAWNEQFF. CDR3 DNA, as far as it was read: TGTGCCAGCAGCCAAGACCCCGGACAGGGGGCTTGGAATGAG.

For this clone: The read gets to within 3 residues of the CDR3 end, and the germline J gene fills in the rest. V gene TRBV7-9 combines with J gene TRBJ2-4; 9 bases align to TRBD1. CDR3 length equals 15 residues. Germline V CDR1 and CDR2: SEHNR, FQNEAQ (reference sequence). The sequenced CDR3 bases are TGTGCCAGCGGACAAGGGACAGGGACCAACTATGGT. This gives the protein CASGQGTGTNYG. The full CDR3 sequence reads CASGQGTGTNYGQYF.

Notes on this clone: The read ends 3 residues early relative to the CDR3; the germline J gene fills the gap. The rearrangement joins TRBV20-1 to TRBJ2-7, with a tentative D call TRBD1 (5 bases). This CDR3 contains 13 residues. Germline V gives CDR1 DFQATT, CDR2 SNEGSKA (reference sequence). V was shortened by 1 base and J by 1 base, with 8 bases between the two germline ends. The CDR3 loop reads CSARGPGSYEQYF. The CDR3 bases that were read are TGCAGTGCTAGAGGTCCAGGGTCCTACGAG.

Note on this clone: The read terminates 3 residues before the CDR3 end, so the remaining end is supplied by the germline J gene. The rearrangement links TRBV20-1 to TRBJ2-5; 9 bases line up with TRBD2. Germline V gene lookup returns CDR1 DFQATT and CDR2 SNEGSKA (reference sequence). This CDR3 has 12 amino acids. Losses at the gene ends were 5 bases for V and 5 bases for J; bases not matched to a gene: 3. Here the CDR3 reads CSAGTSRETQYF. The sequenced CDR3 bases are TGCAGTGCTGGGACTAGCAGGGAGACC.

Concerning this clone: The read halts 3 residues ahead of the CDR3 end, with the missing end drawn from the germline J gene. V is TRBV5-1 and J is TRBJ2-1; no clear D gene. The CDR3 is 14 residues long. Trimming pared 6 bases from V and 0 bases from J, leaving 10 bases between. Germline CDR1 SGHRS, CDR2 YFSETQ. This CDR3 reads CASTPTLSYNEQFF. CDR3 DNA, as far as it was read: TGCGCCAGCACCCCTACCCTCTCCTACAATGAG.

Remarks on this clone: From the germline J gene comes the end of the CDR3, since the read stops 3 residues before it. The gene calls are TRBV11-1 and TRBJ2-1, with D possibly being TRBD1 (6 bases). V was clipped by 2 bases and J by 7 bases, with 9 bases between them. This CDR3 is 13 amino acids long. CDR1 SGHAT and CDR2 FQDESV come from the germline V gene (reference sequence). The CDR3 sequence: CASSLYQGNEQFF. The covered CDR3 bases are TGTGCCAGCAGCTTATATCAGGGGAATGAG.

Comments on this clone: Sequencing ends 3 residues short of the CDR3 end; the germline J gene provides the rest. The chain uses TRBV28 and TRBJ2-4; the D call may be TRBD1 or TRBD2 (6 bases each). Deletions cut 6 bases from V and 5 bases from J, with 14 bases between. The CDR3 has 14 amino acids. Per the germline V gene, CDR1 is MDHEN and CDR2 is SYDVKM. CDR3: CASREQGGENIQYF. Incomplete CDR3 DNA: TGTGCCAGCAGGGAACAGGGAGGAGAAAACATT.

A note on this clone: The read terminates 3 residues ahead of where the CDR3 ends, so the germline J gene completes it. The chain joins TRBV6-1 to TRBJ1-5; TRBD1 matches at 7 bases. In germline, CDR1 is MNHNS, CDR2 SASEGT. The CDR3 extends over 16 amino acids. Unmatched junction bases numbered 9, after V lost 2 bases and J lost 5 bases. The CDR3 sequence: CASSETDYRGYQPQHF. CDR3 DNA, as far as it was read: TGTGCCAGCAGTGAAACGGATTACAGGGGATATCAGCCC.

As for this clone: The CDR3 end is not reached by the read, which stops 3 residues before it; the germline J gene fills it in. The rearrangement joins TRBV5-1 to TRBJ1-4, with 9 nucleotides matching TRBD1. Germline V gene data show CDR1 as SGHRS and CDR2 as YFSETQ. CDR3 length: 15 residues. V gave up 3 bases and J gave up 8 bases; unmatched junction bases: 8. The DNA read from the CDR3 is TGCGCCAGCAGCTCACCGGGACAGGGAAGGGAAAAA. This gives the protein CASSSPGQGREK. The CDR3 in its entirety is CASSSPGQGREKLFF.

In regard to this clone: With the read ending 3 residues before the CDR3 end, the germline J gene is used to fill in that end. The chain links TRBV6-2 or TRBV6-3 to TRBJ2-7; either TRBD1 or TRBD2 may supply D (7 bases each). The CDR3 loop spans 12 amino acids. Germline V CDR1 and CDR2: MNHEY, SVGEGT. V was pared by 8 bases and J by 5 bases, with 13 bases between. This chain's CDR3 is CASGRGHHEQYF. The covered CDR3 bases are TGTGCCAGCGGGAGGGGGCACCACGAG.

To note about this clone: With the read ending 3 residues before the CDR3 end, the germline J gene is used to fill in that end. The rearrangement uses TRBV9 and TRBJ1-1; D might be TRBD1 (5 bases). V lost 0 bases to trimming and J lost 0 bases, with 12 bases between them. This CDR3 region has 16 residues. Germline CDR1 and CDR2: SGDLS and YYNGEE. The sequenced part of the CDR3 DNA is TGTGCCAGCAGCGTAGTGGGGGGAGGGGTGAACACTGAA. Translating gives CASSVVGGGVNTE. In full, the CDR3 reads CASSVVGGGVNTEAFF.

In regard to this clone: The CDR3 end falls 3 residues outside the read, so it is completed with the germline J gene. The chain couples TRBV6-2 or TRBV6-3 to TRBJ2-1; D may be TRBD2 (6 bases). Germline lookup yields CDR1 MNHEY and CDR2 SVGEGT. The CDR3 loop spans 14 amino acids. The V end was cut by 5 bases, the J end by 2 bases, with 10 bases between. The part of the CDR3 DNA that was read is TGTGCCAGCAGTCGGGGGAGCACCTACAATGAG. Translated: CASSRGSTYNE. The full-length CDR3 reads as CASSRGSTYNEQFF.

CDR3: CASSRGGSEAFF. The CDR3 bases that were read are TGTGCCAGCAGCCGGGGTGGGTCTGAA. V gene TRBV11-3 combines with J gene TRBJ1-1; D gene unclear. The sequence runs out 3 residues before the end of the CDR3; the remainder is reconstructed from the germline J gene. Germline values: CDR1 SGHNT, CDR2 YENEEA. Trimming stripped 5 bases from V and 6 bases from J, with 10 bases between. The CDR3 covers 12 residues.

As concerns this clone: The CDR3 extends 3 residues past the end of the read, so its final part is completed from the germline J gene. V usage is TRBV20-1 and J usage is TRBJ1-2, with 8 positions matching TRBD1. The CDR3 spans 14 residues. Germline-derived CDR1 and CDR2 are DFQATT and SNEGSKA (reference sequence). Trimming at V came to 6 bases and at J to 3 bases, leaving 9 bases not matched to a gene. The DNA read from the CDR3 is TGCAGTGCCCCTAGGACAGGGAGAGACTATGGC. It translates to CSAPRTGRDYG. The full-length CDR3 reads as CSAPRTGRDYGYTF.

The sequenced CDR3 bases are TGCGCCAGCAGCACCCGCGCGAACACCGGGGAG. Translated: CASSTRANTGE. In full, the CDR3 reads CASSTRANTGELFF. This chain links TRBV5-1 with TRBJ2-2; D unclear. Read sequence stops 3 residues before the CDR3 end, and the germline J gene provides the missing end. V lost 4 bases to trimming and J lost 0 bases, with 7 bases between them. This CDR3 contains 14 residues. Germline values: CDR1 SGHRS, CDR2 YFSETQ.

CDR3 in amino acids: CASSWGGEWDTQYF. CDR3 DNA (partial): TGCGCCAGCAGCTGGGGCGGGGAGTGGGATACG. V and J are TRBV5-1 and TRBJ2-3, with D perhaps TRBD2 (6 bases). The read falls 3 residues short of the CDR3 end, and the missing part is taken from the germline J gene. Germline V gene lookup returns CDR1 SGHRS and CDR2 YFSETQ. The V end was cut by 3 bases, the J end by 6 bases, with 14 bases between. This CDR3 spans 14 amino acids.

For this clone: The DNA ends 3 residues before the CDR3 does, and the rest of the CDR3 is filled in from the germline J gene. This chain uses TRBV29-1 with TRBJ1-2; 11 bases map to TRBD1. CDR3 length: 13 amino acids. V shed 4 bases, J shed 6 bases, and the junction held 4 bases outside the gene matches. Germline CDR1 reads SQVTM; CDR2 reads ANQGSEA. This CDR3 reads CSVGTGGANGYTF. CDR3 DNA, as far as it was read: TGCAGCGTTGGGACAGGGGGCGCGAATGGC.